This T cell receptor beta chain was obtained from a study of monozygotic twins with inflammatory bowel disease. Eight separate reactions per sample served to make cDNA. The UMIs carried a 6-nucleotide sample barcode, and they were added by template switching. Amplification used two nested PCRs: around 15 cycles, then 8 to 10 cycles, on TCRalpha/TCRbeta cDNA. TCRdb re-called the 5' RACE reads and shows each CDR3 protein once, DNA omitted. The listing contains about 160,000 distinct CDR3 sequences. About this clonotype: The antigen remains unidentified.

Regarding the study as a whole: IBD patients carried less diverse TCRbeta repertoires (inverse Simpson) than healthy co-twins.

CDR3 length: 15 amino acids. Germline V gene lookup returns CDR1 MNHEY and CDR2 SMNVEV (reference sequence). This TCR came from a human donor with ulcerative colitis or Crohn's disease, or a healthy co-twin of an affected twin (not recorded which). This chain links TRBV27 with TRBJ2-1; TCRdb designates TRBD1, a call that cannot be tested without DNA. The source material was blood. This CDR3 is CASTLRGRSNNEQFF.